This entry concerns a single TCR beta chain. Its antigen remains unknown. The sample belongs to a study of cytomegalovirus exposure and HLA in healthy donors. Study details: Earlier findings included over 90 million unique TCR beta sequences obtained from some 180 million T cells.

CDR3 length: 18 residues. The germline gives CDR1 MGHRA, CDR2 YSYEKL. With 5 bases removed from V and 2 bases from J, the gap between germline ends came to 24 bases. Study-wide results and caveats: Another analysis was done later, and it associated 15,000 or so TCR beta sequences with HLA alleles at 0.05 false discovery rate.

The PCR contained 60 Vbeta and 13 Jbeta primers. The assay was immunoSEQ multiplex PCR, and TCRdb's table has in-frame clones only and misses some. The profile covers 200,000 to 300,000 clones, with about 77% appearing a single time and approximately 0.49% taken by the ten largest. V is TRBV4-1 and J is TRBJ1-2; D not resolved. This TCR was recovered from a boy between 10 and 17 years old in good health and CMV-seronegative. Sequenced input: PBMCs. The CDR3 coding sequence is TGCGCCAGCAGCGCAGAGGCAGACTCTGCAGTATCCAACTATGGCTACACCTTC. Translation: CASSAEADSAVSNYGYTF.